This T cell receptor beta chain originates from a study of early T cells in non-severe SARS-CoV-2 infection. TCRdb reprocessed the 5' RACE reads via MiXCR and lists one record per CDR3 protein. The table has 65,000 to 80,000 distinct CDR3 sequences, less than 15% seen once. Germline lookup yields CDR1 SGHVS and CDR2 FQNEAQ. The CDR3 totals 14 residues. This clonotype was counted once. A read error may be the cause here, since a much bigger clone is one base away. Sequenced sample: whole blood. This TCR derives from an adult who was a healthcare worker with PCR-confirmed SARS-CoV-2 infection or an uninfected control (not recorded which). The chain recombines TRBV7-8 with TRBJ2-3; the D is unclear. CDR3 region: CASSLVPRSNTVDF. The CDR3 DNA reads TGTGCCAGCAGCTTAGTTCCTAGATCCAACACTGTGGATTTT. Full variable domain (outside the CDR3, taken from reference TRBV7-8 and TRBJ2-3): GAGVSQSPRYKVAKRGQDVALRCDPISGHVSLFWYQQALGQGPEFLTYFQNEAQLDKSGLPSDRFFAERPEGSVSTLKIQRTQQEDSAVYLCASSLVPRSNTVDFGPGTRLTVL.